This T cell receptor (beta chain) was observed in a study of Graves' ophthalmopathy and Graves' hyperthyroidism. The hyperthyroidism patients, aged 18 to 65, had been newly diagnosed, with under 2 months' duration. This clonotype has a count of ten or more. Germline V lookup: CDR1 SEHNR, CDR2 FQNEAQ (reference sequence). The CDR3 has 12 residues. V dropped 5 bases and J dropped 4 bases, with 9 bases sitting between them. CDR3 regions of TCR beta were amplified from RNA transcripts. Second-round multiplex PCR followed a first-round RT-PCR using HTBI primers. TCRdb fed the multiplex PCR reads into MiXCR, producing one record per CDR3 protein. Here the sample spans over a million distinct CDR3 sequences, about 35% being singletons.

The receptor comes from an adult man with Graves' hyperthyroidism. The chain is built from TRBV7-9 and TRBJ2-7; D uncertain. Input material: peripheral blood or thyroid tissue (not recorded which). The CDR3 here is CASSQEAYEQYF. The CDR3 bases are TGTGCCAGCAGCCAAGAGGCATACGAGCAGTACTTC.